The rows below give T cell receptor beta chains drawn from one sample of a study of breast tumors, draining lymph nodes, adjacent tissues. TCRdb re-called the multiplex PCR reads with MiXCR, one entry per CDR3 protein. The sample carries approximately 250,000 distinct CDR3 sequences, under 35% recorded once. The sequenced sample consisted of axillary lymph node tissue. These receptor sequences come from a female donor with breast cancer. Some clones in this sample may be carry-over from other donors' samples. The CDR3 runs from the conserved cysteine through the conserved F or W. The D gene is left open where the match is weak. The size entry is marked missing in some rows and otherwise reads once, few, many or a size class.

size	D	V	J	CDR3	DNA
-	TRBD1	TRBV7-9	TRBJ2-3	CASSPTGTVGLEDTQYF	TGTGCCAGCAGCCCAACCGGGACAGTAGGGCTCGAGGATACGCAGTATTTT
few	-	TRBV27	TRBJ1-3	CASSFRGLSGNTIYF	TGTGCCAGCAGTTTTCGGGGCCTCTCTGGAAACACCATATATTTT
many	TRBD2	TRBV6-5	TRBJ2-7	CASTPIASGNYEQYF	TGTGCCAGCACTCCCATAGCTAGCGGGAATTACGAGCAGTACTTC
many	-	TRBV12-3/TRBV12-4	TRBJ1-2	CASTSADKLWGYTF	TGTGCCAGCACCAGCGCGGACAAGCTTTGGGGCTACACCTTC
many	-	TRBV2	TRBJ1-4	CASSERSTNEKLFF	TGTGCCAGCAGTGAACGGTCGACTAATGAAAAACTGTTTTTT
few	-	TRBV5-5	TRBJ2-5	CASTQWGSQETQYF	TGTGCCAGCACCCAGTGGGGGTCCCAAGAGACCCAGTACTTC
many	TRBD1	TRBV3-1	TRBJ2-1	CASSQGTGGAQQFF	TGTGCCAGCAGCCAAGGGACAGGGGGCGCCCAGCAGTTCTTC
-	TRBD1	TRBV20-1	TRBJ2-5	CSAPDRGGIAAETQYF	TGCAGTGCTCCCGACAGGGGCGGGATCGCAGCAGAGACCCAGTACTTC
many	-	TRBV20-1	TRBJ1-6	CSARATTGSSYNSPLHF	TGCAGTGCTAGGGCTACGACGGGGAGCTCCTATAATTCACCCCTCCACTTT
many	TRBD2	TRBV12-3/TRBV12-4	TRBJ2-2	CASSLNPSGVGELFF	TGTGCCAGCAGTTTAAACCCTAGCGGGGTCGGGGAGCTGTTTTTT
many	-	TRBV6-5	TRBJ2-2	CASSSSGNTGELFF	TGTGCCAGCAGTTCTAGTGGGAACACCGGGGAGCTGTTTTTT
many	-	TRBV12-3/TRBV12-4	TRBJ2-5	CASRHDRPGETQYF	TGTGCCAGCAGGCACGACAGGCCGGGGGAGACCCAGTACTTC
many	-	TRBV9	TRBJ2-7	CASSPPAMDEQYF	TGTGCCAGCAGCCCCCCCGCGATGGACGAGCAGTACTTC
few	TRBD2	TRBV3-1	TRBJ2-1	CASSQDSGAYNEQFF	TGTGCCAGCAGCCAAGACAGCGGGGCCTACAATGAGCAGTTCTTC
few	-	TRBV6-1	TRBJ2-2	CASRGRSHRNWGELFF	TGTGCCAGCAGAGGGCGATCCCACAGGAATTGGGGGGAGCTGTTTTTT
many	TRBD2	TRBV20-1	TRBJ2-3	CSARGGTADTQYF	TGCAGTGCTCGGGGGGGGACGGCAGATACGCAGTATTTT
many	TRBD2	TRBV20-1	TRBJ2-1	CSASDSGVGDEQFF	TGCAGTGCTAGTGATAGCGGGGTGGGCGATGAGCAGTTCTTC
many	-	TRBV7-6	TRBJ1-3	CASSLRDGNTIYF	TGTGCCAGCAGCTTACGGGATGGGAACACCATATATTTT
many	-	TRBV6-6	TRBJ1-2	CASSYSDRTNYGYTF	TGTGCCAGCAGTTACTCGGACAGAACTAACTATGGCTACACCTTC
many	TRBD2	TRBV7-3	TRBJ2-3	CASSSLAGSTDTQYF	TGTGCCAGCAGCTCTTTAGCGGGGAGCACAGATACGCAGTATTTT
-	TRBD2	TRBV5-6	TRBJ2-5	CASSLLAGGTQETQYF	TGTGCCAGCAGCTTGCTAGCGGGAGGTACTCAAGAGACCCAGTACTTC
many	-	TRBV6-6	TRBJ2-7	CASSYSTGHSPYEQYF	TGTGCCAGCAGTTACTCGACGGGACACTCTCCCTACGAGCAGTACTTC
-	-	TRBV20-1	TRBJ2-5	CSARDRSIPQETQYF	TGCAGTGCTAGAGATCGAAGTATCCCTCAAGAGACCCAGTACTTC
-	-	TRBV3-1	TRBJ2-1	CASSPESGALYNEQFF	TGTGCCAGCAGCCCTGAGTCGGGGGCCCTCTACAATGAGCAGTTCTTC